This TCR beta chain was sequenced during a study of blood T cell repertoires in COVID-19. CDR1 and CDR2 (germline): SQVTM, ANQGSEA. Trimming took off 3 bases at V and 8 bases at J, with 13 bases between the two ends. This CDR3 has 13 residues. Participants reported their clinical history, and cohort assignment relied on those reports. TCRdb's table, derived via immunoSEQ multiplex PCR, lists solely in-frame clones and lacks some. This sample has approximately 150,000 clones; over 70% occur once, and the top ten carry 11%. Sample: PBMCs or T cells enriched from blood (not recorded which). This sequence was found in a man in his 60s who had recovered from COVID-19. V and J are TRBV29-1 and TRBJ1-4; D may be TRBD1 (5 bases). CDR3 DNA sequence: TGCAGCGTTGAGCGGGGACTGGGGGAAAAACTGTTTTTT. Its translation: CSVERGLGEKLFF.